Listed below are T cell receptor beta chains from one sample, sequenced in a study of control samples from healthy donors and cancer patients. The repertoire was sequenced with immunoSEQ multiplex PCR; TCRdb's copy has only in-frame clones and lacks some. This sample has 120,000 to 150,000 clones, with approximately 93% found just once. The material sequenced was blood. These receptors all stem from a man aged 18 to 35 in good health. Both conserved end residues are part of each CDR3. D genes are given only for firm matches. Not all rows give a size; the values are once, few, many and, for expanded clones, a class.

d_call	clone_size	v_call	j_call	cdr3_aa	cdr3_nt
NA	NA	TRBV5-6	TRBJ1-4	CASSPTRTRGEKLFF	TGTGCCAGCAGTCCAACCCGAACCCGAGGGGAAAAACTGTTTTTT
NA	NA	TRBV6-5	TRBJ1-5	CASSYIGEGGQPQHF	TGTGCCAGCAGTTACATCGGAGAAGGGGGTCAGCCCCAGCATTTT
NA	NA	TRBV28	TRBJ2-3	CASGEGLQDTSTDTQYF	TGTGCGTCTGGTGAGGGGCTACAGGACACGTCGACAGATACGCAGTATTTT
TRBD1	NA	TRBV28	TRBJ1-1	CASRKGADTEAFF	TGTGCCAGCAGGAAGGGGGCGGACACTGAAGCTTTCTTT
TRBD1	few	TRBV29-1	TRBJ1-2	CSVVKGQGEGGYTF	TGCAGCGTCGTAAAGGGACAGGGTGAGGGTGGCTACACCTTC
TRBD2	NA	TRBV7-9	TRBJ2-7	CASSLISGSYEQYF	TGTGCCAGCAGCTTAATTAGCGGGAGTTACGAGCAGTACTTC
TRBD1	NA	TRBV18	TRBJ1-2	CASSPDRGAPLDYGYTF	TGTGCCAGCTCACCAGACAGGGGAGCCCCCCTTGACTATGGCTACACCTTC
TRBD1	NA	TRBV7-2	TRBJ1-1	CASNLQGTTEAFF	TGTGCCAGCAACCTACAGGGGACGACTGAAGCTTTCTTT
NA	NA	TRBV7-9	TRBJ2-2	CASSSRGSGELFF	TGTGCCAGCAGCTCCAGGGGTTCCGGGGAGCTGTTTTTT
NA	NA	TRBV6-1	TRBJ2-5	CASSEGTAIRQETQYF	TGTGCCAGCAGTGAAGGTACGGCTATCAGGCAAGAGACCCAGTACTTC
NA	NA	TRBV24-1	TRBJ2-1	CATSARGTYNEQFF	TGTGCCACCAGTGCCAGGGGCACCTACAATGAGCAGTTCTTC
TRBD1	NA	TRBV15	TRBJ1-4	CATSRAGQNEKLFF	TGTGCCACCAGCAGAGCGGGACAGAATGAAAAACTGTTTTTT
NA	NA	TRBV7-9	TRBJ1-1	CASSLMRAYKDTEAFF	TGTGCCAGCAGCTTAATGCGCGCATACAAGGACACTGAAGCTTTCTTT
NA	NA	TRBV6-5	TRBJ2-1	CASSYSGLGRDEQFF	TGTGCCAGCAGTTACTCGGGCCTGGGGCGGGATGAGCAGTTCTTC
NA	NA	TRBV5-6	TRBJ2-3	CASSNGPDTQYF	TGTGCCAGCTCTAACGGGCCAGATACGCAGTATTTT
NA	NA	TRBV15	TRBJ1-5	CATSVGSSQPQHF	TGTGCCACCAGCGTGGGGAGTAGTCAGCCCCAGCATTTT
NA	NA	TRBV9	TRBJ2-3	CASSAQGSTDTQYF	TGTGCCAGCAGCGCTCAGGGAAGCACAGATACGCAGTATTTT
NA	NA	TRBV9	TRBJ1-1	CASSGRGAAPLNTEAFF	TGTGCCAGCAGCGGTAGGGGGGCTGCACCCTTGAACACTGAAGCTTTCTTT
NA	once	TRBV5-8	TRBJ1-3	CASNIGGSGNTIYF	TGTGCCAGCAACATTGGCGGCTCTGGAAACACCATATATTTT
NA	NA	TRBV18	TRBJ1-5	CASSSGGATQPQHF	TGTGCCAGCTCATCCGGGGGGGCGACTCAGCCCCAGCATTTT
NA	NA	TRBV7-9	TRBJ1-6	CASSLAGLHSPLHF	TGTGCCAGCAGCTTGGCAGGGCTTCATTCACCCCTCCACTTT
TRBD1	few	TRBV4-1	TRBJ2-1	CASGGGDRGNEQFF	TGCGCCAGCGGGGGTGGGGACAGGGGGAATGAGCAGTTCTTC
NA	NA	TRBV10-3	TRBJ1-5	CAISLGTDSNQPQHF	TGTGCCATCAGCCTGGGGACGGATAGCAATCAGCCCCAGCATTTT
NA	NA	TRBV30	TRBJ1-5	CAWSPEGREPQHF	TGTGCCTGGAGTCCCGAAGGTCGGGAGCCCCAGCATTTT
NA	NA	TRBV9	TRBJ2-7	CASSPRPEGSQYF	TGTGCCAGCAGCCCGAGGCCCGAGGGATCGCAGTACTTC
NA	NA	TRBV29-1	TRBJ2-2	CSVEYAATNTGELFF	TGCAGCGTTGAATACGCCGCCACGAACACCGGGGAGCTGTTTTTT
NA	NA	TRBV5-5	TRBJ1-4	CASSSGGANNEKLFF	TGTGCCAGCAGCTCGGGAGGGGCCAATAATGAAAAACTGTTTTTT
TRBD2	NA	TRBV7-8	TRBJ2-5	CASTTRGGNRETQYF	TGTGCCAGCACAACCCGGGGGGGAAATAGAGAGACCCAGTACTTC